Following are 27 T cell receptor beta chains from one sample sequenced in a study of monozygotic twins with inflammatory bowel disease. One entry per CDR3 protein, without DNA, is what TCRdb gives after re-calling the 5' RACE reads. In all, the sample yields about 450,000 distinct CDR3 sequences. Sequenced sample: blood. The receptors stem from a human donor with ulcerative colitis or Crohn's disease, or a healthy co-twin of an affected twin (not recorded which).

The CDR3 sequence is CASTPGLGLVAEQYF. J is TRBJ2-7 and V is TRBV19; TCRdb gives TRBD2 as the D gene, but with no DNA this cannot be confirmed. CDR1 is LNHDA, CDR2 SQIVND, per germline (reference sequence). The CDR3 contains 15 residues.

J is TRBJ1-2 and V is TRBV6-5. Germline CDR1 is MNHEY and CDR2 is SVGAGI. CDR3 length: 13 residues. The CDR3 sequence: CANTRLGGYGYTF.

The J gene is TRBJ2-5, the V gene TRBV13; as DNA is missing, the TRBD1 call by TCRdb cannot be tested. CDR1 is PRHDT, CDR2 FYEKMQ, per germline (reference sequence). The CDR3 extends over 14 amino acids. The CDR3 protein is CASHSTGTGGTQYF.

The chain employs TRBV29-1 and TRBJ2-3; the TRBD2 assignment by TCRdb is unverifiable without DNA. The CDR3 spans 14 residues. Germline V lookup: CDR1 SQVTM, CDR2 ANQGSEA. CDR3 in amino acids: CSVRAGSPTDTQYF.

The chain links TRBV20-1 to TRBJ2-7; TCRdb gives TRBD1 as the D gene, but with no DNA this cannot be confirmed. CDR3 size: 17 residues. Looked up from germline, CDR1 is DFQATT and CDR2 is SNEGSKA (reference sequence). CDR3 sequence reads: CSARGGPGTGPTYEQYF.

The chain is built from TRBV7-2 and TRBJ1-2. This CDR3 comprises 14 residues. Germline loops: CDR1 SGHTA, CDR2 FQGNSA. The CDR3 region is CASGLAVGIYGYTF.

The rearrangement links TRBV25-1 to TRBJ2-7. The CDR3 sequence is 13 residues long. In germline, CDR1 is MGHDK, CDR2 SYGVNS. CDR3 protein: CASRVSKVYEQYF.

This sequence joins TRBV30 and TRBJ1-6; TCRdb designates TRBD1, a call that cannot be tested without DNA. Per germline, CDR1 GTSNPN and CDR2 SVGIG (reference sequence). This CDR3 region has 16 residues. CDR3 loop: CAWSDRGSSYNSPLHF. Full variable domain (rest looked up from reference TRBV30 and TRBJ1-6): SQTIHQWPATLVQPVGSPLSLECTVEGTSNPNLYWYRQAAGRGLQLLFYSVGIGQISSEVPQNLSASRPQDRQFILSSKKLLLSDSGFYLCAWSDRGSSYNSPLHFGNGTRLTVT.

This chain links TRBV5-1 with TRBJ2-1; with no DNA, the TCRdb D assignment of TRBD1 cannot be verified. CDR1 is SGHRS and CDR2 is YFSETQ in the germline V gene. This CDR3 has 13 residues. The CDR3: CASSARGHNEQFF.

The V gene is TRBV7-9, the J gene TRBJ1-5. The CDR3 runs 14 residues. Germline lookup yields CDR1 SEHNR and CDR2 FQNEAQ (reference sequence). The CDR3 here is CASSQRGSNQPQHF.

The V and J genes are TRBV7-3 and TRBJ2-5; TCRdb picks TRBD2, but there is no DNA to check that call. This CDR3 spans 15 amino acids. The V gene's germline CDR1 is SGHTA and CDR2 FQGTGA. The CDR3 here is CASSPQAGLGETQYF.

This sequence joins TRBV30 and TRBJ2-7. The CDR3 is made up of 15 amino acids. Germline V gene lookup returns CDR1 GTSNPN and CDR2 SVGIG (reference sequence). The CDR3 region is CAWSVPQGLSYEQYF.

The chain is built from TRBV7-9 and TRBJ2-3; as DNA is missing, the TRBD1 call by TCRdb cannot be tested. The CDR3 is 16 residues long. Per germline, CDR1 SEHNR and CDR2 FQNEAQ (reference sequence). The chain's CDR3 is CASSKEGSLPTDTQYF. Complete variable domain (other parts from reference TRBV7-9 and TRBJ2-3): DTGVSQNPRHKITKRGQNVTFRCDPISEHNRLYWYRQTLGQGPEFLTYFQNEAQLEKSRLLSDRFSAERPKGSFSTLEIQRTEQGDSAMYLCASSKEGSLPTDTQYFGPGTRLTVL.

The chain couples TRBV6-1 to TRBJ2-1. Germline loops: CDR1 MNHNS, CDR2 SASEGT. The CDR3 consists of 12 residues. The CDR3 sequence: CASTTDPNEQFF.

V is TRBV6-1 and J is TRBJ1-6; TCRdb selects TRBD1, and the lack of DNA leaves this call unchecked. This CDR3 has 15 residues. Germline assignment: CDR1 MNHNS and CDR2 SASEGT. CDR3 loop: CASSASGTAPGPLHF.

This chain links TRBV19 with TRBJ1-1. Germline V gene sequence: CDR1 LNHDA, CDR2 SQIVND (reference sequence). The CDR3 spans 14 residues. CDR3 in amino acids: CASSNTFMNTEAFF.

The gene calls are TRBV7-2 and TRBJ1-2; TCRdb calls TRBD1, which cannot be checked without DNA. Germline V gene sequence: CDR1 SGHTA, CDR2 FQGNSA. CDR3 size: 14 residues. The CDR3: CASSLLGQGGGYTF.

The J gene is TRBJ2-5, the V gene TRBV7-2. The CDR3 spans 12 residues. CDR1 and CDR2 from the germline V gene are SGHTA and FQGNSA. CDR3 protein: CASSLVWETQYF.

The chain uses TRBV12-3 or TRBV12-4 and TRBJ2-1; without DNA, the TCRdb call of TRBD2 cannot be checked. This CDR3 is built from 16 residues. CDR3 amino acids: CASRRGLAGGDNEQFF.

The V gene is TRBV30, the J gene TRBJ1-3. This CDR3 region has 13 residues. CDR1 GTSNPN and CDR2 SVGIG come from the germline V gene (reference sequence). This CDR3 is CACTDGSGNTIYF.

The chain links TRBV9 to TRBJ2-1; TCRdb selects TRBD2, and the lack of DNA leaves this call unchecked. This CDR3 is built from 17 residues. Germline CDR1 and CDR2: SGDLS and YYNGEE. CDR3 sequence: CASSVEFQDSRIDEQFF.

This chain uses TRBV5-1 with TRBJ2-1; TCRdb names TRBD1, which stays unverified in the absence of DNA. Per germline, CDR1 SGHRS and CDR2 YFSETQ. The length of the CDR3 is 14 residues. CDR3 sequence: CASSEGAIYNEQFF.

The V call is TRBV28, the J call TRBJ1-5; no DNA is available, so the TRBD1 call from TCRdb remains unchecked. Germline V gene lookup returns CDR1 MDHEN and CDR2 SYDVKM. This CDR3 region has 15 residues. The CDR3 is CASSLIRGLGQPQRF.

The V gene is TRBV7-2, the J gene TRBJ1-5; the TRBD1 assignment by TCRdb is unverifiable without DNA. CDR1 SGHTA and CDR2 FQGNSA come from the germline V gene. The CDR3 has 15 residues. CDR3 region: CASRDRAYSNQPQHF.

This CDR3 reads CSAYGLAKSEQYF. The V gene is TRBV20-1, the J gene TRBJ2-7; the D gene TCRdb calls, TRBD2, cannot be checked with no DNA. In germline, CDR1 is DFQATT, CDR2 SNEGSKA (reference sequence). There are 13 residues in the CDR3.

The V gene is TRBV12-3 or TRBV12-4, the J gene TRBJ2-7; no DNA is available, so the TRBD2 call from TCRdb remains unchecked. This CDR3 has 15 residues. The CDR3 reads CASGLAGATWVEQYF.

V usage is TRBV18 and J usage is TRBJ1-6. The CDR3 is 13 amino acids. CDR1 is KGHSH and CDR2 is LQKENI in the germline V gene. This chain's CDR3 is CASSPKSDSPLHF.